The 12 T cell receptor beta chains listed next were all sequenced from one sample in a study of beta chain features in type 1 diabetes. Their antigens remain unidentified. Investigators reverse transcribed all isolated RNA, so they sequenced expressed TCRB transcripts. The table came from immunoSEQ multiplex PCR; TCRdb's copy has only in-frame clones and leaves some out. The table has roughly 300,000 clones, around an eighth seen once. Findings and caveats of the study: Significant though moderate, a shortening of TCRB CDR3s appeared in all four CD4+ subsets of Type 1 diabetes patients.

What was sequenced was naive CD4+ T cells from blood. These receptors originate from a man aged 30-40 years with type 1 diabetes.

This clone has a handful of counts. V and J are TRBV29-1 and TRBJ1-1, with D unclear. Trimming removed 6 bases at V and 6 bases at J, with 23 bases between. CDR1 is SQVTM, CDR2 ANQGSEA, per germline. CDR3 length: 15 amino acids. The CDR3 loop is CSVFEPRKGSAEAFF. The CDR3 region has the DNA TGCAGCGTGTTCGAACCGCGGAAAGGGAGCGCTGAAGCTTTCTTT.

V and J are TRBV4-3 and TRBJ1-2; no definite D call. This CDR3 is built from 14 residues. The V gene's germline CDR1 is LGHNA and CDR2 YSLEER. The ends were cut back, 0 bases at V and 8 bases at J, with 13 bases in the middle. In nucleotides, the CDR3 is TGCGCCAGCAGCCAAGAACCGGGGTCTCGAGGCTACACCTTC. This gives the protein CASSQEPGSRGYTF.

The chain employs TRBV4-3 and TRBJ1-5; a weak D match, TRBD1 (5 bases). Trimming pared 3 bases from V and 1 base from J, leaving 16 bases between. The CDR3 loop spans 17 amino acids. From germline, CDR1 is LGHNA and CDR2 YSLEER. In nucleotides, the CDR3 is TGCGCCAGCAGCCAGGAGTTCCAGGGCACCAGCAATCAGCCCCAGCATTTT. Its protein product is CASSQEFQGTSNQPQHF.

V usage is TRBV7-2 and J usage is TRBJ2-5; 7 nucleotides line up with TRBD1. The junction had 4 bases not matched to a gene; V was cut back by 8 bases and J by 1 base. The CDR3 is 13 amino acids. CDR1 and CDR2 (germline): SGHTA, FQGNSA. Written as DNA, the CDR3 is TGTGCCAGCTCTTGGACAGGCCAAGAGACCCAGTACTTC. Translation gives CASSWTGQETQYF.

This clone showed up just a few times. The chain links TRBV18 to TRBJ1-1; 8 nucleotides align to TRBD1. Germline V gene data show CDR1 as KGHSH and CDR2 as LQKENI. J was trimmed by 5 bases and V by 3 bases; bases with no gene match: 5. The CDR3 length is 14 residues. The CDR3, as DNA: TGTGCCAGCTCACCCGGACAGGGAATGACTGAAGCTTTCTTT. Its translation: CASSPGQGMTEAFF.

This chain links TRBV2 with TRBJ1-1; the D is unclear. Germline V gene data show CDR1 as SNHLY and CDR2 as FYNNEI. This CDR3 comprises 13 residues. V lost 4 bases and J 5 bases, leaving 11 bases between the germline ends. In DNA form, the CDR3 reads TGTGCCAGCAGTGCCTCGGCGGGGACTGAAGCTTTCTTT. This codes for CASSASAGTEAFF.

This clone occurred a few times. The rearrangement joins TRBV7-2 to TRBJ1-5; tentatively, D is TRBD1 (6 bases). Germline V gene data show CDR1 as SGHTA and CDR2 as FQGNSA. V gave up 2 bases and J gave up 4 bases, with 12 bases separating them. The CDR3 has 15 amino acids. For the CDR3, the DNA is TGTGCCAGCAGCTTAAAGTGGCAGGGGAATCAGCCCCAGCATTTT. Translating it yields CASSLKWQGNQPQHF. The whole variable domain, remainder taken from reference TRBV7-2 and TRBJ1-5, is GAGVSQSPSNKVTEKGKDVELRCDPISGHTALYWYRQSLGQGLEFLIYFQGNSAPDKSGLPSDRFSAERTGGSVSTLTIQRTQQEDSAVYLCASSLKWQGNQPQHFGDGTRLSIL.

The CDR3 coding sequence is TGTGCCAGCAGCAGGGGCGGGAGCTTTAATGAGCAGTTCTTC. Translation: CASSRGGSFNEQFF. This chain joins TRBV7-9 and TRBJ2-1; 7 nucleotides align to TRBD2. The ends lost 5 bases at V and 7 bases at J; junction bases unmatched: 8. Germline loops: CDR1 SEHNR, CDR2 FQNEAQ (reference sequence). The CDR3 loop spans 14 amino acids.

The chain has TRBV6-6 and TRBJ1-5; tentative D call: TRBD1 (5 bases). The CDR3 covers 13 residues. Germline assignment: CDR1 MNHNY and CDR2 SVGAGI (reference sequence). V lost 7 bases, J lost 6 bases, and 13 bases lay in between. This chain's CDR3 is CASKGLSSQPQHF. The CDR3 DNA follows: TGTGCCAGCAAGGGGTTAAGCTCTCAGCCCCAGCATTTT.

This clone has just one count. CDR3 coding DNA: TGTGCCAGCTCACCAGGGCCTAACGAGCAGTACTTC. The encoded protein is CASSPGPNEQYF. The V and J genes are TRBV18 and TRBJ2-7; D uncertain. Between the trimmed V and J ends, which lost 2 bases and 5 bases, there was a span of 7 bases. Germline CDR1 is KGHSH and CDR2 is LQKENI. This CDR3 contains 12 residues.

This clone was counted only a few times. V usage is TRBV2 and J usage is TRBJ2-3; TRBD1 agrees at 10 bases. CDR1 and CDR2 (germline): SNHLY, FYNNEI. Trimming cost V 5 bases and J 4 bases; bases outside gene matches: 6. The CDR3 length is 15 residues. The CDR3 nucleotides read TGTGCCAGCAGTTCGCGGGACAGGGGCCCAGATACGCAGTATTTT. Protein: CASSSRDRGPDTQYF.

This clone turned up a few times. The J gene is TRBJ2-3, the V gene TRBV6-5; D is unresolved. From germline, CDR1 is MNHEY and CDR2 SVGAGI. Deletions cut 2 bases from V and 8 bases from J, with 11 bases between. The CDR3 has 13 residues. The CDR3 region has the DNA TGTGCCAGCAGTTACCCTAGTGGTAGTACGCAGTATTTT. As protein: CASSYPSGSTQYF.